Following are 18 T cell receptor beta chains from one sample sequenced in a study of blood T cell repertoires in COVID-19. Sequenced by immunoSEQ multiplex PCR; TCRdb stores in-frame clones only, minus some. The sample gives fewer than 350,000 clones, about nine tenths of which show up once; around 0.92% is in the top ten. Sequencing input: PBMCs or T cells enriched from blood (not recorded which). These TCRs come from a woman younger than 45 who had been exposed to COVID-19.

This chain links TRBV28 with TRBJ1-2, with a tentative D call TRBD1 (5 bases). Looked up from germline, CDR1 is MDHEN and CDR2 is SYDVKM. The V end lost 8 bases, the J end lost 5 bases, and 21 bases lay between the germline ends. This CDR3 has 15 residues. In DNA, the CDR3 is TGTGCCAGCTCTTTAGGCACAGGCCCAATTTATGGCTACACCTTC. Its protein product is CASSLGTGPIYGYTF.

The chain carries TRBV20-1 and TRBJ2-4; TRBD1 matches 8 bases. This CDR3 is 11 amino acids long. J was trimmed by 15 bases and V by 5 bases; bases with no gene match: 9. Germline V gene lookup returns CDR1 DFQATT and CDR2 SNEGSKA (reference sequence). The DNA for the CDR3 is TGCAGTGCTGGACAGGGAAGGTTCTCGTACTTC. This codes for CSAGQGRFSYF.

In DNA, the CDR3 is TGTGCCAGCTCCCCTAACAATGAGCAGTTCTTC. This translates into CASSPNNEQFF. The chain joins TRBV18 to TRBJ2-1; no definite D call. Germline V gives CDR1 KGHSH, CDR2 LQKENI. The length of the CDR3 is 11 residues. Deletions cut 6 bases from V and 5 bases from J, with 5 bases between.

The CDR3 region is CASSFPGYSFEQFF. DNA for the CDR3: TGTGCCAGCAGTTTCCCGGGGTACTCTTTTGAGCAGTTCTTC. The chain has TRBV28 and TRBJ2-1, with TRBD2 as a possible D gene (5 bases). CDR3 length: 14 residues. Germline loops: CDR1 MDHEN, CDR2 SYDVKM. The V gene lost 3 bases and the J gene lost 9 bases, with 15 bases spanning the gap.

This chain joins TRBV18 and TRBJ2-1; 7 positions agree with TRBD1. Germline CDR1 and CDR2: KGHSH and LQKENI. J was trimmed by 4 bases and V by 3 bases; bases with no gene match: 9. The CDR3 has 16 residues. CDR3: CASSPPGQLTYNEQFF. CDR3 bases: TGTGCCAGCTCACCTCCGGGACAGCTGACTTACAATGAGCAGTTCTTC.

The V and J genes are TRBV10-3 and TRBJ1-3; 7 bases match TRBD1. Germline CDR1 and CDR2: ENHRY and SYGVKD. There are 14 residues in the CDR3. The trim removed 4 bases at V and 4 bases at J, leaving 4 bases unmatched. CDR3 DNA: TGTGCCATCAGTGGGGACAGTTCAGGAAACACCATATATTTT. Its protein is CAISGDSSGNTIYF.

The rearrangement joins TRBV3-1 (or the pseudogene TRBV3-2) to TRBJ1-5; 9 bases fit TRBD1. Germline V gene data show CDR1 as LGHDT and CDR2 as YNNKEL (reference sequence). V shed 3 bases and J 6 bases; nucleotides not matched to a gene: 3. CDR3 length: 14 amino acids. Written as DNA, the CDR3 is TGTGCCAGCAGCCAGCGGGACAGGGTTCAGCCCCAGCATTTT. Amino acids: CASSQRDRVQPQHF.

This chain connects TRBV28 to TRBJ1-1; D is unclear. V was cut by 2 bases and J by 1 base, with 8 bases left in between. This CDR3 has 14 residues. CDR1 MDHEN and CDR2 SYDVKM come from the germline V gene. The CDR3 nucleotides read TGTGCCAGCAGTTTAGGGCCGCCGAACACTGAAGCTTTCTTT. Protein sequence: CASSLGPPNTEAFF. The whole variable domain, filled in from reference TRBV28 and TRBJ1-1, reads DVKVTQSSRYLVKRTGEKVFLECVQDMDHENMFWYRQDPGLGLRLIYFSYDVKMKEKGDIPEGYSVSREKKERFSLILESASTNQTSMYLCASSLGPPNTEAFFGQGTRLTVV.

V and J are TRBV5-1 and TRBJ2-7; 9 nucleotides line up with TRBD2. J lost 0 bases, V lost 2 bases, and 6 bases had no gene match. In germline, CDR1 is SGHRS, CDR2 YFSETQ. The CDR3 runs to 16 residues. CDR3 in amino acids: CASSFSAGGSSYEQYF. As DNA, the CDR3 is TGCGCCAGCAGCTTCTCAGCGGGAGGCAGCTCCTACGAGCAGTACTTC. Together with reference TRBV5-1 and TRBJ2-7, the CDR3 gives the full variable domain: KAGVTQTPRYLIKTRGQQVTLSCSPISGHRSVSWYQQTPGQGLQFLFEYFSETQRNKGNFPGRFSGRQFSNSRSEMNVSTLELGDSALYLCASSFSAGGSSYEQYFGPGTRLTVT.

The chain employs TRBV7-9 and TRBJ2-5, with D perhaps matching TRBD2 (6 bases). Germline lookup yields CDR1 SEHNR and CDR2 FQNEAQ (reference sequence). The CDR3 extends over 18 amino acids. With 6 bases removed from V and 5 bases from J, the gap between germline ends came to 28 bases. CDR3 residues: CASSSSGRTGLAGETQYF. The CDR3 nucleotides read TGTGCCAGCAGTTCTTCCGGTCGGACGGGCCTCGCGGGGGAGACCCAGTACTTC.

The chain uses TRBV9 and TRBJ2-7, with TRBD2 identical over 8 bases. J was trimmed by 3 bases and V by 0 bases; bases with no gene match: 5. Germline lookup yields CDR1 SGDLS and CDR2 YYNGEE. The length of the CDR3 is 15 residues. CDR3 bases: TGTGCCAGCAGCGTAGCTGGGAGCGGGAGCTACGAGCAGTACTTC. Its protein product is CASSVAGSGSYEQYF.

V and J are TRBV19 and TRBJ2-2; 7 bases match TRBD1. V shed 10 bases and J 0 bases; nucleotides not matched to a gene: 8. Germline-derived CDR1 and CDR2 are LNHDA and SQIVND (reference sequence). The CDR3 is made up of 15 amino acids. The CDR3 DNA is TGTGCCACTCAACCCGGGACAGCGAACACCGGGGAGCTGTTTTTT. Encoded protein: CATQPGTANTGELFF.

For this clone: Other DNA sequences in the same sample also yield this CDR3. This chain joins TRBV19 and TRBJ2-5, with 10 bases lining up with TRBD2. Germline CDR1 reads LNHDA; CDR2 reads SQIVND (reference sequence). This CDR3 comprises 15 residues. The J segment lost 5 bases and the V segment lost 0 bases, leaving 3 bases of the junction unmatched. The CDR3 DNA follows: TGTGCCAGTAGTATAGATCCTAGCGGGAGTGAGACCCAGTACTTC. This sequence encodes CASSIDPSGSETQYF.

The DNA of the CDR3 is TGTGCCTGGAGTGTATCGGGACAGGGTAGCAGTGGGTTCTTC. Translating it yields CAWSVSGQGSSGFF. The V gene is TRBV30, the J gene TRBJ2-1, with 9 bases that match TRBD1. J was trimmed by 15 bases and V by 0 bases; bases with no gene match: 12. In germline, CDR1 is GTSNPN, CDR2 SVGIG (reference sequence). This CDR3 region has 14 residues.

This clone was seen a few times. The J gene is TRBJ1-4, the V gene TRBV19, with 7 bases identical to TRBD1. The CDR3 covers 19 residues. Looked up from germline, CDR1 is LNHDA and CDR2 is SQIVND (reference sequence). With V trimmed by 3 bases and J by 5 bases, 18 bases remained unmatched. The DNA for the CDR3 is TGTGCCAGTAGTATGAGGAGACGCGGGACAGCCGGCCCGAATGAAAAACTGTTTTTT. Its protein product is CASSMRRRGTAGPNEKLFF. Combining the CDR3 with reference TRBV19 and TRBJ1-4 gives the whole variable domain DGGITQSPKYLFRKEGQNVTLSCEQNLNHDAMYWYRQDPGQGLRLIYYSQIVNDFQKGDIAEGYSVSREKKESFPLTVTSAQKNPTAFYLCASSMRRRGTAGPNEKLFFGSGTQLSVL.

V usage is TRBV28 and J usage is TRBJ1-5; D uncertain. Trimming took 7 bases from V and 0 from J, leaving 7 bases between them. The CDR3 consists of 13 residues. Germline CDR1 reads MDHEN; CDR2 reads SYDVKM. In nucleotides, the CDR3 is TGTGCCAGCAAGGAGGATAGCAATCAGCCCCAGCATTTT. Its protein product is CASKEDSNQPQHF. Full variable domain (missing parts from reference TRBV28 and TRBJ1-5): DVKVTQSSRYLVKRTGEKVFLECVQDMDHENMFWYRQDPGLGLRLIYFSYDVKMKEKGDIPEGYSVSREKKERFSLILESASTNQTSMYLCASKEDSNQPQHFGDGTRLSIL.

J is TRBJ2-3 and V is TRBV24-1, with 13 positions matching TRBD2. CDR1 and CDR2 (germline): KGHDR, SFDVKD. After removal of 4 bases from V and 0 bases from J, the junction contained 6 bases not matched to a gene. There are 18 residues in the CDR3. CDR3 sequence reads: CATSDRGTSGASTDTQYF. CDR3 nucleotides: TGTGCCACCAGTGACCGAGGGACTAGCGGGGCTAGCACAGATACGCAGTATTTT.

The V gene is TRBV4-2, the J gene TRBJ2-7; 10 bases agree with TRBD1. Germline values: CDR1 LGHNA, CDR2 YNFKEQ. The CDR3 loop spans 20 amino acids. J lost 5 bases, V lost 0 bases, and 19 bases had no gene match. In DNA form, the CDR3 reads TGTGCCAGCAGCCAAGAAACGGGGACAGGGGCGGGAAGTGCGTCCCACGAGCAGTACTTC. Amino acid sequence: CASSQETGTGAGSASHEQYF.